These 7 T cell receptor beta chains share one sample of origin, sequenced in a study of CXCR3-negative and CXCR3-positive naive CD8 T cells (dated by TCRdb to about 2019). On the study overall, not on this receptor specifically: TRB CDR3s from CXCR3-positive naive cells showed higher hydrophobicity (lower Kidera factor 4), lower energy, and higher strength and volume indices than CXCR3-negative naive cells.

The sequencing machine was a NextSeq 550. The Human TCR Profiling Kit (MiLaboratory) was used to prepare UMI-labeled 5' RACE TRB cDNA libraries. TCRdb reprocessed the reads into one record per CDR3 protein sequence, lacking DNA. This specimen's table enumerates roughly 93,000 distinct CDR3 sequences. The ten largest clones represent around 0.99% of the sample. These receptors' targets are unknown. Sequencing was done on a sample of naive CXCR3+ CD8+ T cells from blood. The label giving this sample's cell subset or site can be read as: CD45RO-CCR7+CD27+CD95- naive CD8+ T cells expressing CXCR3 (TNR3+). These receptors were obtained from a human donor in good health. Some clones in this sample may be carry-over from other donors' samples.

The chain joins TRBV29-1 to TRBJ2-1; absent DNA, TCRdb's TRBD2 call cannot be checked. Germline CDR1 reads SQVTM; CDR2 reads ANQGSEA. The CDR3 sequence is 13 residues long. CDR3 protein: CSAPERGGNEQFF.

The chain combines TRBV29-1 with TRBJ2-7; the TCRdb call, TRBD1, lacks DNA for checking. CDR1 SQVTM and CDR2 ANQGSEA come from the germline V gene. The CDR3 contains 14 residues. The CDR3 is CSVEDKGALDEQYF.

The chain employs TRBV6-2 or TRBV6-3 and TRBJ2-7; TCRdb names TRBD2, which stays unverified in the absence of DNA. The length of the CDR3 is 15 residues. Germline loops: CDR1 MNHEY, CDR2 SVGEGT. The CDR3: CASSPGTSGGHEQYF.

V gene TRBV2 combines with J gene TRBJ1-2; TCRdb lists TRBD1, though no DNA is available to test this call. Germline CDR1 and CDR2: SNHLY and FYNNEI. The CDR3 loop spans 16 amino acids. Here the CDR3 reads CARTQGAGQGRIGYTF. Based on the CDR3 plus reference TRBV2 and TRBJ1-2, the full variable domain is EPEVTQTPSHQVTQMGQEVILRCVPISNHLYFYWYRQILGQKVEFLVSFYNNEISEKSEIFDDQFSVERPDGSNFTLKIRSTKLEDSAMYFCARTQGAGQGRIGYTFGSGTRLTVV.

The chain has TRBV4-3 and TRBJ2-6; TCRdb indicates TRBD1, and absent DNA this call remains unverified. CDR1 is LGHNA, CDR2 YSLEER, per germline. The CDR3 has 16 amino acids. CDR3: CASSQQRGSGANVLTF.

The chain recombines TRBV24-1 with TRBJ2-6; TCRdb's D call, TRBD1, is unchecked because there is no DNA. CDR3 length equals 19 residues. The germline V gene encodes CDR1 KGHDR and CDR2 SFDVKD. The CDR3 loop reads CATSDQIQGDASGANVLTF.

The rearrangement joins TRBV14 to TRBJ2-1; TCRdb calls TRBD2, which cannot be checked without DNA. This CDR3 region has 15 residues. CDR1 is SGHDN and CDR2 is FVKESK in the germline V gene. The CDR3 loop reads CASSQSGLAEPEQFF.